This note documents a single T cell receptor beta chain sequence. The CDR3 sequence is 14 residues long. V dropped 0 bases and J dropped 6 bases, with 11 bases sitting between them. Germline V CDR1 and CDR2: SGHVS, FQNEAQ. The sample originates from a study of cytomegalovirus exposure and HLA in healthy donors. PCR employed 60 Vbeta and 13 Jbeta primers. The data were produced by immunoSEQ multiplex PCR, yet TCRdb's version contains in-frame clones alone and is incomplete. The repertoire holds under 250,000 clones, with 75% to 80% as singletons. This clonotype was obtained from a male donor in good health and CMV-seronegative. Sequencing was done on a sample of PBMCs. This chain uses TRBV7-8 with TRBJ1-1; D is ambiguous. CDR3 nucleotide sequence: TGTGCCAGCAGCTTAGCTTCGGGTTACGCTGAAGCTTTCTTT. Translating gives CASSLASGYAEAFF.